A selection of T cell receptor beta chains follows, all from one sample in a study of T cell repertoires in cytomegalovirus infection. These receptors have no known antigen. TCRdb recomputed calls from the reads with MiXCR, one row per CDR3 protein. Here the sample spans a few hundred thousand distinct CDR3 sequences, roughly 36% being singletons. Sequencing used cultured PBMCs, obtained from culture after CMV antigen stimulation. The receptors here all came from a human donor in good health (CMV status not recorded). Some clones in this sample may be carry-over from other donors' samples. CDR3s include the opening cysteine and the closing phenylalanine or tryptophan. The D gene is left open where the match is weak. The size field is filled for only some rows; it gives once, few, many or a size class.

J	V	size	D	CDR3	DNA
TRBJ2-2	TRBV2	.	.	CASSRTPWAGELFF	TGTGCCAGCAGTCGGACCCCCTGGGCCGGGGAGCTGTTTTTT
TRBJ1-2	TRBV4-1	.	.	CASLGASRGLFGGYTF	TGTGCCAGCCTCGGGGCAAGCCGAGGCCTCTTTGGTGGCTACACCTTC
TRBJ2-3	TRBV28	.	.	CASSLGPQGAPTDTQYF	TGTGCCAGCAGTTTAGGTCCGCAGGGAGCCCCCACAGATACGCAGTATTTT
TRBJ2-3	TRBV7-2	many	.	CASSLQSTDTQYF	TGTGCCAGCAGCCTCCAAAGCACAGATACGCAGTATTTT
TRBJ2-1	TRBV10-3	.	.	CAIGIDRNNEQFF	TGTGCCATCGGAATCGACAGAAACAATGAGCAGTTCTTC
TRBJ1-5	TRBV7-2	few	.	CASSFFAEPNQPQHF	TGTGCCAGCAGCTTTTTTGCAGAACCAAATCAGCCCCAGCATTTT
TRBJ2-6	TRBV4-1	few	.	CASSQERGAGANVLTF	TGCGCCAGCAGCCAAGAAAGAGGAGCTGGGGCCAACGTCCTGACTTTC
TRBJ1-5	TRBV4-3	.	TRBD1	CASSQSIGQGSFQPQHF	TGCGCCAGCAGCCAATCGATAGGACAGGGGAGTTTTCAGCCCCAGCATTTT
TRBJ1-2	TRBV19	once	TRBD1	CASSERWDRQYGYTF	TGTGCCAGTAGTGAGAGGTGGGACAGACAATATGGCTACACCTTC
TRBJ2-5	TRBV18	many	.	CASSQLSLQETQYF	TGTGCCAGCTCACAACTCTCCCTCCAAGAGACCCAGTACTTC
TRBJ1-5	TRBV20-1	.	.	CSASPAGEESNQPQHF	TGCAGTGCTAGTCCGGCAGGGGAGGAGAGCAATCAGCCCCAGCATTTT
TRBJ1-1	TRBV12-3/TRBV12-4	few	.	CASRGRFSDNTEAFF	TGTGCCAGCAGGGGTCGTTTTTCGGACAACACTGAAGCTTTCTTT
TRBJ2-5	TRBV4-2	few	TRBD1	CASSQNSNRGETQYF	TGTGCCAGCAGCCAGAATTCAAACAGGGGAGAGACCCAGTACTTC
TRBJ1-4	TRBV4-3	.	TRBD1	CASSQGPPGQGFEKLFF	TGCGCCAGCAGCCAAGGCCCCCCCGGACAGGGTTTTGAAAAACTGTTTTTT
TRBJ2-2	TRBV5-4	.	.	CASSLRGDTGELFF	TGTGCCAGCAGCTTAAGGGGGGACACCGGGGAGCTGTTTTTT
TRBJ1-5	TRBV7-2	many	.	CASSLDRAVYQPQHF	TGTGCCAGCAGCTTAGACAGGGCGGTATATCAGCCCCAGCATTTT
TRBJ1-6	TRBV7-6	few	.	CASSLWKSSDSPLHF	TGTGCCAGCAGCTTATGGAAGTCTTCGGATTCACCCCTCCACTTT
TRBJ1-1	TRBV6-1	.	TRBD1	CASIPDRESTEAFF	TGTGCCAGCATACCGGACAGGGAGAGCACTGAAGCTTTCTTT